This record covers a single TCR beta chain. Its antigen is undetermined. The data are from a study of T cell responses to AZD1222 COVID-19 vaccine. Study information: Pooling covered second doses at about 4 or about 12 weeks. Study-wide findings and caveats: All repertoire sampling was performed exclusively after the peak T cell response. It should be noted that donors were predominantly white British and more often female, and clonal diversity was possibly underestimated. Vaccine-associated CD4 TCRs ranged over spike, dominating at 160-218 and 743-854.

V shed 3 bases, J shed 12 bases, and the junction held 7 bases outside the gene matches. There are 13 residues in the CDR3. The germline CDR1 and CDR2 sequences are MGHDK and SYGVNS. Assay: immunoSEQ multiplex PCR; the TCRdb copy retains only in-frame clones and omits some. This table holds 120,000 or so clones, under 90% found once. The origin of this receptor is an adult in good health. This specimen was peripheral blood, taken on day 0 of AZD1222 vaccination. The chain is built from TRBV25-1 and TRBJ2-1; 8 bases align to TRBD1. Written as DNA, the CDR3 is TGTGCCAGCAGTGACGTGGACAGGGCGGCGCAGTTCTTC. It is translated as CASSDVDRAAQFF.